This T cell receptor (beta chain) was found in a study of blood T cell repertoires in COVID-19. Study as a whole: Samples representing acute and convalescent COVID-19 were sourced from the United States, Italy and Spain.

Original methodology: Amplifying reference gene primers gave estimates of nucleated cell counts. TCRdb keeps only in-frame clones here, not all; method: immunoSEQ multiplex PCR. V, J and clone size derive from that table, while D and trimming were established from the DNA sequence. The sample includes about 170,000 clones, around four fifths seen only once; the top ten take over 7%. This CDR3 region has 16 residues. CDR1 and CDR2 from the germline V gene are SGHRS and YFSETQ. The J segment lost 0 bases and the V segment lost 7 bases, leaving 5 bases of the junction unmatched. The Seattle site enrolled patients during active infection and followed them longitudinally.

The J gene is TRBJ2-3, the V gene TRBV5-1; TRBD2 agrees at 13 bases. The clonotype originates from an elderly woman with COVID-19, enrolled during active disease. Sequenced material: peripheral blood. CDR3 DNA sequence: TGCGCCAGCCAAGGACTAGCGGGGGCTAGCACAGATACGCAGTATTTT. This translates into CASQGLAGASTDTQYF.